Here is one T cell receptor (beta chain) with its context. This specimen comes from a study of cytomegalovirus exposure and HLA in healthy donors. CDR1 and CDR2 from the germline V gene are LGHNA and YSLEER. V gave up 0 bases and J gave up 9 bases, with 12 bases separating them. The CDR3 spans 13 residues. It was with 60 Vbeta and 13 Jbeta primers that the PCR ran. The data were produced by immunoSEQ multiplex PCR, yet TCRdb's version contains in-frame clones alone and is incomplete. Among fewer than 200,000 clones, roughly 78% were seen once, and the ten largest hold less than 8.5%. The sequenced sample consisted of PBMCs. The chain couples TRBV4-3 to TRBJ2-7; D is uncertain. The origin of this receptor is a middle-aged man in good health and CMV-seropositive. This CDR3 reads CASSQDLNRGQYF. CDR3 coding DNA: TGCGCCAGCAGCCAAGATCTAAACCGCGGGCAGTACTTC.